The 7 T cell receptor beta chains reported below all come from one sample, sequenced in a study of blood T cell repertoires in COVID-19. Measured with immunoSEQ multiplex PCR; TCRdb has only the in-frame clones, and not every one. The sample contains about 170,000 clones, 89% of which appear only once. Material for sequencing was PBMCs or T cells enriched from blood (not recorded which). The receptors originated from a woman aged 18-29 years who had recovered from COVID-19.

The V gene is TRBV4-2, the J gene TRBJ2-1; 9 nucleotides agree with TRBD2. V dropped 4 bases and J dropped 1; count of bases not matched to a gene: 5. This CDR3 has 16 amino acids. Germline-derived CDR1 and CDR2 are LGHNA and YNFKEQ. The CDR3 loop reads CASSLRLADSYNEQFF. DNA for the CDR3: TGTGCCAGCAGCCTAAGACTAGCGGATTCCTACAATGAGCAGTTCTTC.

This clone was detected only once. The chain joins TRBV3-1 (or the pseudogene TRBV3-2) to TRBJ2-3; TRBD1 is a possible D gene (7 bases). The germline V gene has CDR1 LGHDT and CDR2 YNNKEL (reference sequence). CDR3 size: 13 residues. Trimming removed 5 bases at V and 7 bases at J, with 13 bases between. The CDR3 DNA sequence: TGTGCCAGCAGCGCGGGACAGAGGAATACGCAGTATTTT. Residues: CASSAGQRNTQYF.

The chain carries TRBV19 and TRBJ1-2, with TRBD1 matching 9 bases. The CDR3 spans 15 residues. V was pared by 4 bases and J by 6 bases, with 9 bases of the junction left unmatched. Germline CDR1 reads LNHDA; CDR2 reads SQIVND (reference sequence). This CDR3 reads CASSTLRDRDNGYTF. The CDR3 coding sequence is TGTGCCAGTAGTACCCTCCGGGACAGGGATAATGGCTACACCTTC.

The genes are TRBV19 and TRBJ2-3; a weak D match, TRBD2 (6 bases). There are 14 residues in the CDR3. The ends were cut back, 7 bases at V and 6 bases at J, with 17 bases in the middle. Germline V gene data show CDR1 as LNHDA and CDR2 as SQIVND (reference sequence). CDR3 sequence (DNA): TGTGCCAGTAAACACGGGGGTCCGGGGGATACGCAGTATTTT. Protein: CASKHGGPGDTQYF.

The V and J genes are TRBV5-1 and TRBJ2-6; possible D gene TRBD1, 6 bases. Germline-derived CDR1 and CDR2 are SGHRS and YFSETQ. The CDR3 extends over 15 amino acids. Trimming removed 4 bases at V and 3 bases at J, with 11 bases between. The CDR3 DNA reads TGCGCCAGCAGCCCAGGGGTGCTTGGGGCCAACGTCCTGACTTTC. It translates to CASSPGVLGANVLTF.

This rearrangement joins TRBV7-2 to TRBJ2-2; no clear D. CDR1 is SGHTA and CDR2 is FQGNSA in the germline V gene. V was clipped by 6 bases and J by 1 base, with 6 bases between them. The length of the CDR3 is 13 residues. CDR3: CASRRQNTGELFF. The CDR3 bases are TGTGCCAGCAGGCGGCAGAACACCGGGGAGCTGTTTTTT. Full variable domain (missing parts from reference TRBV7-2 and TRBJ2-2): GAGVSQSPSNKVTEKGKDVELRCDPISGHTALYWYRQSLGQGLEFLIYFQGNSAPDKSGLPSDRFSAERTGGSVSTLTIQRTQQEDSAVYLCASRRQNTGELFFGEGSRLTVL.

Written as DNA, the CDR3 is TGCAGCGCTTCAAACCCCCGACAGGGGTCTTCCTACGAGCAGTACTTC. As protein: CSASNPRQGSSYEQYF. The chain carries TRBV29-1 and TRBJ2-7; the match to TRBD1 covers 8 bases. V trimming: 7 bases; J trimming: 1 base; junction bases outside the gene matches: 15. Germline CDR1 and CDR2: SQVTM and ANQGSEA. CDR3 size: 16 residues.